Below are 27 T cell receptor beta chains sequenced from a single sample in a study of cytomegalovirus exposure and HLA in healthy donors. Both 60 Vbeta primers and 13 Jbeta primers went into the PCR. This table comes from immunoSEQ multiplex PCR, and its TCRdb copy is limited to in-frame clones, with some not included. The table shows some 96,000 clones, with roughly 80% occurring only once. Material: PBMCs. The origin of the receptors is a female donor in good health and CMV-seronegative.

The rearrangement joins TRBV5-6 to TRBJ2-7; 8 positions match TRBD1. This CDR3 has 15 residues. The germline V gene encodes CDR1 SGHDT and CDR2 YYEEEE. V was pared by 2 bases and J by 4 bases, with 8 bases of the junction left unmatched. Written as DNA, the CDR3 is TGTGCCAGCAGCTTTAGCCAGGGGGCGAATTACGAGCAGTACTTC. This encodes CASSFSQGANYEQYF.

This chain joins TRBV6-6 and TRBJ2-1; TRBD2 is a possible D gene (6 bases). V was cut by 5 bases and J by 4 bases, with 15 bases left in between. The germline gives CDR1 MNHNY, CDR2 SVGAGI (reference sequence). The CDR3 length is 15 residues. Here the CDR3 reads CASSPPAGPYNEQFF. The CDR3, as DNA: TGTGCCAGCAGTCCCCCAGCGGGCCCATACAATGAGCAGTTCTTC.

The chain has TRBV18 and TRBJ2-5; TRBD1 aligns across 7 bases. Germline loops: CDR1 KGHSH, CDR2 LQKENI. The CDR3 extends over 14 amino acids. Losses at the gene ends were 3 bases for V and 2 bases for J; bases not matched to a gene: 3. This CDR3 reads CASSPTGYQETQYF. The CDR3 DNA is TGTGCCAGCTCACCGACAGGGTATCAAGAGACCCAGTACTTC.

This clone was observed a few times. The CDR3 region is CASRPTGRYQPQHF. The CDR3 DNA sequence: TGTGCCAGCAGGCCGACAGGGCGTTATCAGCCCCAGCATTTT. V gene TRBV6-5 combines with J gene TRBJ1-5, with 7 bases matching TRBD1. This CDR3 region has 14 residues. Germline CDR1 reads MNHEY; CDR2 reads SVGAGI. J lost 5 bases, V lost 6 bases, and 7 bases had no gene match.

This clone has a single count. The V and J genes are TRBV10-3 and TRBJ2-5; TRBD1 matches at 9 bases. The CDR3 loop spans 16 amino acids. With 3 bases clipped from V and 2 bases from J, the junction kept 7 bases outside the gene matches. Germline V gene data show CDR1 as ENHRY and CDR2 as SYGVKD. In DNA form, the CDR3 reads TGTGCCATCAGTGATTCCAGGGGACAGGGACAAGAGACCCAGTACTTC. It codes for CAISDSRGQGQETQYF.

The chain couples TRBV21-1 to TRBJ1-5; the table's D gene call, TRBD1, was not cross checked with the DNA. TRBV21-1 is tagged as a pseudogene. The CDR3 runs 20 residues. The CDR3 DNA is TGTGCCAGCAGCAATGGGGGTAGTAGGACAGGGATGCGACAACAGCAGCCCCAGCATTTT. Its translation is CASSNGGSRTGMRQQQPQHF.

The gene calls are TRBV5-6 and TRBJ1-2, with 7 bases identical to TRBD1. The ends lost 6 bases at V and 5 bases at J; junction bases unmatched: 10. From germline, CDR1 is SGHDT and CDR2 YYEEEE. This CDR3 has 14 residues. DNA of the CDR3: TGTGCCAGCATTGTGCGGGACAGAGTTTATGGCTACACCTTC. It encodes CASIVRDRVYGYTF. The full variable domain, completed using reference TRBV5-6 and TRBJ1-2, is DAGVTQSPTHLIKTRGQQVTLRCSPKSGHDTVSWYQQALGQGPQFIFQYYEEEERQRGNFPDRFSGHQFPNYSSELNVNALLLGDSALYLCASIVRDRVYGYTFGSGTRLTVV.

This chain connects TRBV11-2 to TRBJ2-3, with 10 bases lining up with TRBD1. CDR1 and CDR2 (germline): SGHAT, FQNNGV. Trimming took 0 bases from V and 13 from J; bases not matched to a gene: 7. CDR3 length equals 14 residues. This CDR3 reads CASSLEGGTGDEYF. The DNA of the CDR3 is TGTGCCAGCAGCTTAGAGGGGGGGACAGGGGATGAGTATTTT.

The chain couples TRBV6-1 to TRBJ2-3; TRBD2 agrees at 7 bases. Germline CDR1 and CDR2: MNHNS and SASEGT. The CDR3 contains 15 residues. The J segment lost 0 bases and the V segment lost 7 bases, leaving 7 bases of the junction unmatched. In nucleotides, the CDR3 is TGTGCCAGCAAAGCGGGGTACACTAGCACAGATACGCAGTATTTT. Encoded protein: CASKAGYTSTDTQYF.

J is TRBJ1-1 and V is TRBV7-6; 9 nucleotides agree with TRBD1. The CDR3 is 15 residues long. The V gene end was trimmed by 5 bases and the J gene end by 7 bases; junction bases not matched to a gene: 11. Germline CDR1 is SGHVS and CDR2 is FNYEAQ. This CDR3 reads CASSQNNRGHGEAFF. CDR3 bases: TGTGCCAGCAGCCAAAATAACAGGGGGCACGGTGAAGCTTTCTTT.

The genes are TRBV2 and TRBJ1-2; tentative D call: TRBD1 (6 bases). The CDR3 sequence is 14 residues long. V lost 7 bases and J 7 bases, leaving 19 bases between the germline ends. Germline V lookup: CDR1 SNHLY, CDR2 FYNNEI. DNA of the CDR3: TGTGCCAGCACGTTGGAGGGGGGGGTAGTTGGCTACACCTTC. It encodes CASTLEGGVVGYTF.

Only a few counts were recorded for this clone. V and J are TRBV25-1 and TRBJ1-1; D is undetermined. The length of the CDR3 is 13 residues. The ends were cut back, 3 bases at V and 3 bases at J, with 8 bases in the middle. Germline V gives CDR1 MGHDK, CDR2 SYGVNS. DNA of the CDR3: TGTGCCAGCAGTGATAATGTTTACACTGAAGCTTTCTTT. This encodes CASSDNVYTEAFF.

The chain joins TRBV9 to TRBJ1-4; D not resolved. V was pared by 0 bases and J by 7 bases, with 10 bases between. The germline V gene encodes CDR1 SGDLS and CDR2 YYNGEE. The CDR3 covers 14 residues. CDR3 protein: CASSVDGVGEKLFF. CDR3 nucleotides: TGTGCCAGCAGCGTAGACGGGGTAGGTGAAAAACTGTTTTTT.

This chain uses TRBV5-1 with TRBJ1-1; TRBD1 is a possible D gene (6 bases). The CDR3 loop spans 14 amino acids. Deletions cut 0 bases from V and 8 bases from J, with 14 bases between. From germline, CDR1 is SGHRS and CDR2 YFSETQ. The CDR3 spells CASSLGLGASEAFF. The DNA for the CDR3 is TGCGCCAGCAGCTTGGGACTGGGGGCCTCCGAAGCTTTCTTT.

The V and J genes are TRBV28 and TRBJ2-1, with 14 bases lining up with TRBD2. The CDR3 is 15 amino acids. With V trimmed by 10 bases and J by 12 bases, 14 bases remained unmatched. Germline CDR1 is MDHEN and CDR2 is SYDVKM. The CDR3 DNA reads TGTGCCACCGCGGGAGGACTAGCGGGAGGACTTATGCAGTTCTTC. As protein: CATAGGLAGGLMQFF.

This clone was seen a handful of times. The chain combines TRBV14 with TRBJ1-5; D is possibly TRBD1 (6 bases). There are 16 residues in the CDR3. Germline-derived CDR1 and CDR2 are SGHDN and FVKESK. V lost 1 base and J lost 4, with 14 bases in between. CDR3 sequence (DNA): TGTGCCAGCAGCCAAGCCGCACAGGGACGTAATCAGCCCCAGCATTTT. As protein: CASSQAAQGRNQPQHF.

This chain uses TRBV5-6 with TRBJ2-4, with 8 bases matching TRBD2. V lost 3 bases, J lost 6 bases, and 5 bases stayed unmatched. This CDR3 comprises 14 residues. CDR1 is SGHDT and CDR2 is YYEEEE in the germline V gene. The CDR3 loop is CASSSGGVRNIQYF. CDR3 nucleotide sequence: TGTGCCAGCAGCTCCGGGGGGGTGAGAAACATTCAGTACTTC. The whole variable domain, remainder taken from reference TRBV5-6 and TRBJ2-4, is DAGVTQSPTHLIKTRGQQVTLRCSPKSGHDTVSWYQQALGQGPQFIFQYYEEEERQRGNFPDRFSGHQFPNYSSELNVNALLLGDSALYLCASSSGGVRNIQYFGAGTRLSVL.

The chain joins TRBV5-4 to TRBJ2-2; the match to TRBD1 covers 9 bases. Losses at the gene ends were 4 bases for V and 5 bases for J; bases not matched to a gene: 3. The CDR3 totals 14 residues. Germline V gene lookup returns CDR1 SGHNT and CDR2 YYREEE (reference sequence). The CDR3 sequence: CASSVTGGTGELFF. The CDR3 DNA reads TGTGCCAGCAGCGTGACAGGGGGAACCGGGGAGCTGTTTTTT.

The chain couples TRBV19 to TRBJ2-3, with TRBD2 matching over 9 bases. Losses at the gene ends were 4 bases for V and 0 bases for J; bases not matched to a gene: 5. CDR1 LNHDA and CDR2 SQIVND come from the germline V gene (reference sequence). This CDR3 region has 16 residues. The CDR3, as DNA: TGTGCCAGTAGTACTCCTAGCGGGGTAAGCACAGATACGCAGTATTTT. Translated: CASSTPSGVSTDTQYF. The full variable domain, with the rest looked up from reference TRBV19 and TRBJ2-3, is DGGITQSPKYLFRKEGQNVTLSCEQNLNHDAMYWYRQDPGQGLRLIYYSQIVNDFQKGDIAEGYSVSREKKESFPLTVTSAQKNPTAFYLCASSTPSGVSTDTQYFGPGTRLTVL.

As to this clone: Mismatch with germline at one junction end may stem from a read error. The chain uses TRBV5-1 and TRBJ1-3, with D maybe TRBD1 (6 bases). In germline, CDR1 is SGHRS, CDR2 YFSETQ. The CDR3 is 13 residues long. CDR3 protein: CASRKGVGNTIYF. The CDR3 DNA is TGTGCCAGCAGAAAGGGGGTAGGAAACACCATATATTTT.

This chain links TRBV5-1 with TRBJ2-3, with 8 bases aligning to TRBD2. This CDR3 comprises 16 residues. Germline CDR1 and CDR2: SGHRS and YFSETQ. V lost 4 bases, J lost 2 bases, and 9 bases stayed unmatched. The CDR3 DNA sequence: TGCGCCAGCAGCCCCGTTAGCGGGGCCCTCACAGATACGCAGTATTTT. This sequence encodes CASSPVSGALTDTQYF.

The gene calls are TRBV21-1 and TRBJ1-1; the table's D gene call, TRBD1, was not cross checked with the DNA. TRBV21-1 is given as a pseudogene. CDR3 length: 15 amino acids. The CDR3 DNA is TGTGCCAGCAGCGTAGAGACAGGGGATAACACTGAAGCTTTCTTT. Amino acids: CASSVETGDNTEAFF.

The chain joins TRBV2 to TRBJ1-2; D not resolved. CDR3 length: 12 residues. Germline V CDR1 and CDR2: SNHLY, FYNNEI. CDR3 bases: TGTCTAGTGGGTACCAACAACTATGGCTACACCTTC. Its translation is CLVGTNNYGYTF.

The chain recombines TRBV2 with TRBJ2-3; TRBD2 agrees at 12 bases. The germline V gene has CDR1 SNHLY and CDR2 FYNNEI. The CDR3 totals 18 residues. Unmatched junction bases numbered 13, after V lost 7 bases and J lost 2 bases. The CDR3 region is CASKQTSGSFSTTDTQYF. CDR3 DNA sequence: TGTGCCAGCAAACAGACTAGCGGGAGTTTCTCCACCACAGATACGCAGTATTTT.

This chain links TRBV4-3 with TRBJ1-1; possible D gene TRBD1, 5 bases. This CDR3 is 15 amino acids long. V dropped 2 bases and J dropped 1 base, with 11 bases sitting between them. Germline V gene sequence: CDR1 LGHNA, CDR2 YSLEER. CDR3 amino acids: CASSQFPGGNTEAFF. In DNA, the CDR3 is TGCGCCAGCAGCCAATTCCCGGGGGGGAACACTGAAGCTTTCTTT.

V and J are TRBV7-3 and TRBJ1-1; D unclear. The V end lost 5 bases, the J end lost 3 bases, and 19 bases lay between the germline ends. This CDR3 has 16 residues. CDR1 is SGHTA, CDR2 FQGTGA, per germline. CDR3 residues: CASSPIVEGRHTEAFF. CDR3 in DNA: TGTGCCAGCAGCCCTATCGTGGAGGGTCGGCACACTGAAGCTTTCTTT.

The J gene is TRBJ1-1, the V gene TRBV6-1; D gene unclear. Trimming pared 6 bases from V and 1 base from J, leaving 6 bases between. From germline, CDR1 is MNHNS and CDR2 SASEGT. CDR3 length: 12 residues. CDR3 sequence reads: CASRSGNTEAFF. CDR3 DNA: TGTGCCAGCAGGAGTGGGAACACTGAAGCTTTCTTT.